Here is one T cell receptor beta chain with its context. Its cognate antigen has yet to be identified. Base quality data are lacking; no much larger clone is found one base away. The data belong to a study of cytotoxic CD8 clonotypes in ibrutinib-treated CLL (dated by TCRdb to the early 2020s). As for the study more broadly: The cohort included some 14 treatment-naive and ten to twelve relapsed/refractory patients; around 18 were IGHV unmutated. Patients were still on ibrutinib when every remission and progressive disease sample was collected. Partial responses were observed in 24 patients and complete responses in 2; after a median follow-up of around 68 months, remission was maintained in approximately 15 patients and progression was observed in about twelve. Of the approximately 87 participants in the trial, 26 had longitudinal samples available. On average, each sample had about 250,000 productive templates and approximately 85,000 productive rearrangements. Cryopreserved peripheral blood mononuclear cells were collected before treatment, at response, and at either disease progression or sustained remission. Response samples were obtained after a median of 12 months of treatment, with a range of roughly 6 to 36 months.

Each clonotype received, on average, 10x coverage in deep resolution sequencing performed on a MiSeq, where the target depth lay between 1 in 1 million and 1 in 200,000 T cells. TCR beta libraries were generated with the immunoSEQ hsTCRB Kit. The source study handled its data this way. The data were analyzed with ImmunoSEQ Analyzer and ImmunoSEQ Data Assistant, and V, D and J gene assignments followed IMGT definitions. Clonality, which ranges from 0 to 1, was calculated by subtracting the normalized Shannon entropy of productive rearrangement frequencies from one. Public clonotype analysis was restricted to overrepresented clonotypes comprising at least 0.05% of each patient's repertoire. Roughly 12 age-matched healthy donor repertoires from immuneACCESS were used as controls for clonality. TCRdb carries this immuneACCESS record with in-frame sequences only. Its versions omit some clonotypes, under half of them owing to an unresolved V gene in the studies checked, with the rest unexplained. That table gives V, J and clone size, and the DNA gave D and trimming. The sample includes about 300,000 clones, with roughly 71% observed a single time. In total, the top ten clones hold roughly 6% of the sample.

Taken from the germline V gene, the CDR1 and CDR2 loops are MGHRA and YSYEKL. V is trimmed back by 1 base and J by 0 bases, and the junction contains 5 bases that no gene match accounts for. Inclusive of the bounding cysteine and phenylalanine, the CDR3 is 20 residues long. Only the CDR3 part of the read is kept: 60 bases, read in frame from the first base. What the authors observed across the whole study: Clonality increased at ibrutinib response, stayed stable in sustained remission, and fell back toward baseline at progression. Baseline clonality was found to be higher than that of age-matched healthy donors and was strongly correlated with circulating CD8+ T-cell counts. Public clonotypes were rare and either contracted or stayed stable during treatment, and the rise in clonality at ibrutinib response reflected the expansion of private clonotypes. Lymph node repertoires were not examined, and the timing of sampling was not matched between patients in sustained remission and those whose disease progressed.

For TCR beta library preparation, approximately 2 micrograms of genomic DNA were isolated from cryopreserved PBMCs. Longitudinal blood samples from CLL patients receiving ibrutinib monotherapy were subjected to high-throughput TCR beta sequencing. The patients were enrolled in a single-center, open-label phase 2 trial of ibrutinib monotherapy. This sequence was found in a human donor with chronic lymphocytic leukemia. The rearranged chain carries TRBV4-1 and TRBJ2-6; TRBD2 agrees with 14 junctional bases. Sequencing was performed on PBMCs, taken after 36 months of ibrutinib treatment. The CDR3 protein: CASSQGGLAGALSGANVLTF. The bases are TGCGCCAGCAGCCAAGGGGGACTAGCGGGGGCCCTCTCTGGGGCCAACGTCCTGACTTTC.